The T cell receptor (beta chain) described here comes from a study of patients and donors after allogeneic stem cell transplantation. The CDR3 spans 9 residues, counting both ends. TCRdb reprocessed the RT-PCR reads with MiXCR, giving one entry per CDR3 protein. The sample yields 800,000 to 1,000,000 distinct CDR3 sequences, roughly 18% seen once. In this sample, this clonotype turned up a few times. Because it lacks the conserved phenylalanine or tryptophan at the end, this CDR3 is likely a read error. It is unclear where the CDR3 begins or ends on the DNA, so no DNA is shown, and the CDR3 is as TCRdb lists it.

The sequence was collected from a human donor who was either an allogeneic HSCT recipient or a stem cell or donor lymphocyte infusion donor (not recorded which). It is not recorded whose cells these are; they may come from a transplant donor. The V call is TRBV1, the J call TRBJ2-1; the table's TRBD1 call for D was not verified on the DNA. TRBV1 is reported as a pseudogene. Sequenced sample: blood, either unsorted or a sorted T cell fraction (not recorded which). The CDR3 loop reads CTSGTLPPL.